The 10 T cell receptor beta chains given below trace back to one sample, sequenced in a study of T-cell reconstitution after alpha-beta-depleted transplantation in children. TCRbeta library construction was performed incorporating unique molecular identifiers. One entry per CDR3 protein results from TCRdb running MiXCR on the PCR reads. The sample lists roughly 220,000 distinct CDR3 sequences, around 11% seen once, with roughly 2.6% in the top ten. The sample was PBMCs from the stem cell graft donor, taken from the stem cell graft. The receptor source for this set is a human donor who donated a stem cell graft to a child with acute lymphoblastic leukemia.

This clonotype was recorded many times. The chain recombines TRBV6-5 with TRBJ2-2; D unresolved. CDR1 and CDR2 from the germline V gene are MNHEY and SVGAGI. The CDR3 consists of 10 residues. V was shortened by 8 bases and J by 5 bases, with 3 bases between the two germline ends. DNA for the CDR3: TGTGCCAGCTCTACCGGGGAGCTGTTTTTT. Translation gives CASSTGELFF.

The chain recombines TRBV6-2 or TRBV6-3 with TRBJ2-1; D is unresolved. Trimming left V 7 bases short and J 3 bases short, with 22 bases between. Germline assignment: CDR1 MNHEY and CDR2 SVGEGT. This CDR3 has 17 residues. The CDR3 DNA reads as TGTGCCAGCACATTAAACCTCCGGACGGACCACTACAATGAGCAGTTCTTC. It translates to CASTLNLRTDHYNEQFF.

This clonotype has a count of ten or more. The J gene is TRBJ1-5, the V gene TRBV18, with 12 bases identical to TRBD1. The CDR3 has 17 residues. Germline assignment: CDR1 KGHSH and CDR2 LQKENI. V was clipped by 3 bases and J by 5 bases; unmatched bases: 8. CDR3 sequence reads: CASSPGTGGLGDQPQHF. CDR3 bases: TGTGCCAGCTCACCCGGGACAGGGGGCCTCGGAGATCAGCCCCAGCATTTT.

This clonotype was seen many times. The chain joins TRBV20-1 to TRBJ1-5, with 7 bases identical to TRBD1. Germline CDR1 is DFQATT and CDR2 is SNEGSKA (reference sequence). The CDR3 runs 13 residues. V trimming: 0 bases; J trimming: 7 bases; junction bases outside the gene matches: 3. CDR3 residues: CSAREGGGQPQHF. The CDR3 bases are TGCAGTGCTAGAGAAGGGGGCGGACAGCCCCAGCATTTT.

This clonotype was recorded many times. The rearrangement joins TRBV12-3 or TRBV12-4 to TRBJ2-2, with D perhaps matching TRBD2 (6 bases). V was pared by 6 bases and J by 0 bases, with 11 bases between. The CDR3 contains 15 residues. As DNA, the CDR3 is TGTGCCAGCAGCCATAGCGGATCGAACACCGGGGAGCTGTTTTTT. Its protein is CASSHSGSNTGELFF.

This clonotype has ten or more counts. The chain links TRBV9 to TRBJ2-2; TRBD1 is a possible D gene (5 bases). The V end lost 0 bases, the J end lost 2 bases, and 11 bases lay between the germline ends. Germline CDR1 is SGDLS and CDR2 is YYNGEE. This CDR3 has 16 residues. CDR3 DNA sequence: TGTGCCAGCAGCGTAGGGCCAGGGAAAAACACCGGGGAGCTGTTTTTT. It codes for CASSVGPGKNTGELFF.

This clonotype has ten or more counts. The gene calls are TRBV5-1 and TRBJ1-1; the D gene is possibly TRBD1 (5 bases). Germline V gene data show CDR1 as SGHRS and CDR2 as YFSETQ. V was pared by 4 bases and J by 3 bases, with 16 bases between. The CDR3 is made up of 15 amino acids. For the CDR3, the DNA is TGCGCCAGCAGCGCGCGGGTTCAAGGGGACACTGAAGCTTTCTTT. Translated, it gives CASSARVQGDTEAFF.

This rearrangement joins TRBV19 to TRBJ1-2, with D tentatively TRBD1 (5 bases). Trimming took off 2 bases at V and 4 bases at J, with 17 bases between the two ends. The CDR3 runs to 16 residues. Germline CDR1 is LNHDA and CDR2 is SQIVND (reference sequence). This chain's CDR3 is CASSIRGAGPVYGYTF. The CDR3 nucleotides are TGTGCCAGTAGTATAAGGGGAGCAGGGCCGGTCTATGGCTACACCTTC.

This clonotype was counted many times. V and J are TRBV20-1 and TRBJ2-7; perhaps TRBD2 as D (6 bases). Germline V lookup: CDR1 DFQATT, CDR2 SNEGSKA (reference sequence). The CDR3 contains 12 residues. Trimming left V 4 bases short and J 2 bases short, with 9 bases between. In DNA, the CDR3 is TGCAGTGCTAATCGGGGGACCTACGAGCAGTACTTC. Encoded protein: CSANRGTYEQYF.

This clonotype came up many times. The chain employs TRBV11-3 and TRBJ2-1; 8 bases align to TRBD1. Trimming removed 5 bases from V and 9 bases from J; junction bases left unmatched: 3. The CDR3 covers 12 residues. From germline, CDR1 is SGHNT and CDR2 YENEEA. The CDR3 nucleotides are TGTGCCAGCAGCACAGGGGGTAGTGAGCAGTTCTTC. Its translation: CASSTGGSEQFF.